One T cell receptor beta chain is described in this entry. This entry comes from a study of cytotoxic CD8 clonotypes in ibrutinib-treated CLL. CDR1 SEHNR and CDR2 FQNEAQ come from the germline V gene (reference sequence). Trimming cost V 5 bases and J 4 bases, with 14 bases left between them. The CDR3 totals 14 residues. Method: immunoSEQ multiplex PCR; TCRdb's copy keeps in-frame clones and lacks some. The sample records about 68,000 clones, 68% being singletons. This TCR came from a human donor with chronic lymphocytic leukemia. The chain links TRBV7-9 to TRBJ2-5; D gene ambiguous. Here the sequenced sample was PBMCs, taken after 12 months of ibrutinib treatment. CDR3 bases: TGTGCCAGCAGCCGGGCACCAAGCACAGAGACCCAGTACTTC. It is translated as CASSRAPSTETQYF.